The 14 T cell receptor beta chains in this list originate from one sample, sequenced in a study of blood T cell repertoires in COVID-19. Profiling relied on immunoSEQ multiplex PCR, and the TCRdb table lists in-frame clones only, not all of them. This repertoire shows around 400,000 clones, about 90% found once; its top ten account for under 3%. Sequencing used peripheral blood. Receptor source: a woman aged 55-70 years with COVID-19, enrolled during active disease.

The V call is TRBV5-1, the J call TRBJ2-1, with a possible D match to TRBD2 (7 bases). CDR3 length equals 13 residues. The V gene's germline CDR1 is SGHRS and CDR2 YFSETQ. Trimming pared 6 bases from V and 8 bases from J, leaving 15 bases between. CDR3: CASKVTGGDEQFF. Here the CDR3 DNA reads TGCGCCAGCAAGGTGACGGGGGGCGATGAGCAGTTCTTC.

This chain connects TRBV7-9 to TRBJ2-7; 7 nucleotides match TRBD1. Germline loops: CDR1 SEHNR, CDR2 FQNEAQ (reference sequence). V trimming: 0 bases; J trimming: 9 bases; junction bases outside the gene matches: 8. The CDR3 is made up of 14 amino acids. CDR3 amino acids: CASSLAGTAKLQYF. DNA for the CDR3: TGTGCCAGCAGCTTAGCCGGGACAGCCAAGTTGCAGTACTTC.

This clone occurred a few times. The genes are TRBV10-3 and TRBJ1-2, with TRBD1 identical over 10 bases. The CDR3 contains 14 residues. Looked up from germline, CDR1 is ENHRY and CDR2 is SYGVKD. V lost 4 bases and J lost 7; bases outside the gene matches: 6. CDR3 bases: TGTGCCATCAGTGGACAGGGGGCGTCGGTTGGCTACACCTTC. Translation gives CAISGQGASVGYTF.

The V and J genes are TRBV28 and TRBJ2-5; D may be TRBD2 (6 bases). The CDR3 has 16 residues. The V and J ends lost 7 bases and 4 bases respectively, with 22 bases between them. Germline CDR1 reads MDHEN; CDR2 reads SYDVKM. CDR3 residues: CASKLRRRLVSETQYF. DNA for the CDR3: TGTGCCAGCAAGCTCCGTCGCAGACTAGTCTCAGAGACCCAGTACTTC. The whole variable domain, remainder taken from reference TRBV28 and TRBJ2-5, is DVKVTQSSRYLVKRTGEKVFLECVQDMDHENMFWYRQDPGLGLRLIYFSYDVKMKEKGDIPEGYSVSREKKERFSLILESASTNQTSMYLCASKLRRRLVSETQYFGPGTRLLVL.

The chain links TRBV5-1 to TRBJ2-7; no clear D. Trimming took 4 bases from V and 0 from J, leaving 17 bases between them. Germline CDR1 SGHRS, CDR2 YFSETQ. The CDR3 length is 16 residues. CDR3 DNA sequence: TGCGCCAGCAGCCCCTTTTCTGGCTCGGGCTCCTACGAGCAGTACTTC. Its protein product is CASSPFSGSGSYEQYF.

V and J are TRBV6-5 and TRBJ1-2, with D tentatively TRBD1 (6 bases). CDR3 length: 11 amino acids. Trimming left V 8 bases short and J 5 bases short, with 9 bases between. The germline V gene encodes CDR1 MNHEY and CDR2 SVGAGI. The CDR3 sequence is CASGTQYGYTF. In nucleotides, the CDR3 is TGTGCCAGCGGGACACAGTATGGCTACACCTTC.

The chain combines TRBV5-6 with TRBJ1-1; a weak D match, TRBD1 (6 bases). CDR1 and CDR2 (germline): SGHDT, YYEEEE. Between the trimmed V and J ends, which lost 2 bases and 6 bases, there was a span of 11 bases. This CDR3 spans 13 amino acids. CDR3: CASSFIRGSEAFF. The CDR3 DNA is TGTGCCAGCAGCTTTATCAGGGGTTCTGAAGCTTTCTTT.

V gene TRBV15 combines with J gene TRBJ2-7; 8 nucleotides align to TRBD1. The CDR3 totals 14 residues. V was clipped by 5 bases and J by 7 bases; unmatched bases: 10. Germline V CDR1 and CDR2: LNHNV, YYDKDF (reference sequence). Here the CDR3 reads CATSGRTGSWEQYF. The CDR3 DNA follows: TGTGCCACCAGCGGAAGGACAGGGAGTTGGGAGCAGTACTTC.

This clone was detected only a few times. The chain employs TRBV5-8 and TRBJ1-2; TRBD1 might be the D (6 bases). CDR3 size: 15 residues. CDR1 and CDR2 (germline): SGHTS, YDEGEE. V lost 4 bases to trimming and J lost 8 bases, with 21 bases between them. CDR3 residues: CASSGWIQGTSGYTF. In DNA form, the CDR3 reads TGTGCCAGCAGCGGGTGGATCCAGGGGACATCCGGCTACACCTTC.

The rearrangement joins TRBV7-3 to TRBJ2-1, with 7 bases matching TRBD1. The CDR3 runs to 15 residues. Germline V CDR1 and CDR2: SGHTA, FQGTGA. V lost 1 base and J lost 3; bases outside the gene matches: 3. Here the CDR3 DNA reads TGTGCCAGCAGCTTAAGGGGACAGAGCTACAATGAGCAGTTCTTC. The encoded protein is CASSLRGQSYNEQFF.

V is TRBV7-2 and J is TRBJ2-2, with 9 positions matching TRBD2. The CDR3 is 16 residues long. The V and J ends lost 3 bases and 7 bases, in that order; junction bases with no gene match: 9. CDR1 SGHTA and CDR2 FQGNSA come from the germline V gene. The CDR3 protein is CASSFLRGGVSGELFF. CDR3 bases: TGTGCCAGCAGCTTTTTGCGGGGGGGCGTTAGCGGGGAGCTGTTTTTT.

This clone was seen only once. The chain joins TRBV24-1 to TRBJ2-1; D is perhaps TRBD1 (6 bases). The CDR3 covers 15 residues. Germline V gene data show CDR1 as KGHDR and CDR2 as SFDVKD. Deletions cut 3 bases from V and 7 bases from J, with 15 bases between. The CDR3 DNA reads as TGTGCCACCAGTGATCCCCGGCAGGGGACAAATGAGCAGTTCTTC. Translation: CATSDPRQGTNEQFF.

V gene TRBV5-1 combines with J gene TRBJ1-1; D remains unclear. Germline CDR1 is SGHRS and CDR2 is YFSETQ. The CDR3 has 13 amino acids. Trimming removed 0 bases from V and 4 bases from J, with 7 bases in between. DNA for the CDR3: TGCGCCAGCAGCTTGGACTCTAGCACTGAAGCTTTCTTT. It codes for CASSLDSSTEAFF.

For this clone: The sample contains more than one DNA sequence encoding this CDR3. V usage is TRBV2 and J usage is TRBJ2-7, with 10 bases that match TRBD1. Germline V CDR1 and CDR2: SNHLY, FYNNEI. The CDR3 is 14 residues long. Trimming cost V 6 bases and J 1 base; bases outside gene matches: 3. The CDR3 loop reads CASRKGQGSYEQYF. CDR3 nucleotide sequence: TGTGCCAGCAGAAAGGGACAGGGGTCCTACGAGCAGTACTTC.